This TCR beta chain was captured in a study of T cells in women clearing cervical HPV infection. Study overall: Controls' single incident HPV16 infection cleared within 12 months without precancer. With HLA typing for only a few women, HLA confounding remains possible.

Study results and caveats: TRBV6-7 relative abundance averaged 0.11% in cases and 0.15% to 0.2% in controls.

TCRdb's table, derived via immunoSEQ multiplex PCR, lists solely in-frame clones and lacks some. The sample's table shows tens of thousands of clones. HPV was found by MY09/MY11 PCR and dot-blot genotyping. The CDR3 consists of 13 residues. The V end was cut by 4 bases, the J end by 3 bases, with 8 bases between. Germline CDR1 reads MNHEY; CDR2 reads SVGEGT. Worth noting for this clone: No antigen is known for it. The read ends 3 residues shy of where the CDR3 ends; the end is completed using the germline J gene.

Sequencing was done on a sample of blood buffy coat. This receptor was obtained from a woman between 18 and 69 years old with a cervical HPV16 infection that either progressed to CIN3+ or cleared (not recorded which). The chain joins TRBV6-2 or TRBV6-3 to TRBJ2-3; D gene uncertain. CDR3 sequence: CASSLAVTDTQYF. CDR3 bases read: TGTGCCAGCAGTTTAGCAGTGACAGATACG.